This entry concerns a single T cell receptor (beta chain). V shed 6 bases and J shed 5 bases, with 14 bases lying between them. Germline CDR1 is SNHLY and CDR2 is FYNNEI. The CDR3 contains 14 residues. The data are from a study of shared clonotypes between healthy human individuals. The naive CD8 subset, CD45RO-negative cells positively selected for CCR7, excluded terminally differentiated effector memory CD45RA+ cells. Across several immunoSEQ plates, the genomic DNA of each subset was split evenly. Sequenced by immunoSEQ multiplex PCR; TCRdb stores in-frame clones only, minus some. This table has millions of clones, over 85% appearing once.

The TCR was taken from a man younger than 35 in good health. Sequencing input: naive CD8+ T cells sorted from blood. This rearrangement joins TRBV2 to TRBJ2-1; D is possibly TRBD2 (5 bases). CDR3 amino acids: CASREGAGNNEQFF. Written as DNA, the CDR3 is TGTGCCAGCAGAGAGGGTGCTGGGAACAATGAGCAGTTCTTC.